The 31 T cell receptor beta chains reported below all come from one sample, sequenced in a study of T cells in Graves' hyperthyroidism and ophthalmopathy. RNA transcripts were the template for amplifying TCR beta CDR3 regions. A set of HTBI primers served as the primers for a first-round RT-PCR of the TCR CDR3. In TCRdb, the multiplex PCR reads were re-called with MiXCR into one record per CDR3 protein. The profile shows approximately 200,000 distinct CDR3 sequences, approximately 20% of them singletons. The sequenced material came from blood. The receptor source for this set is a man aged 35 to 55 with Graves' hyperthyroidism.

This clonotype was observed at least ten times. The chain couples TRBV12-3 or TRBV12-4 to TRBJ2-6, with D perhaps matching TRBD2 (5 bases). CDR3 length: 15 residues. Trimming removed 3 bases at V and 0 bases at J, with 6 bases between. DNA of the CDR3: TGTGCCAGCAGTTTTGGGAGCTCTGGGGCCAACGTCCTGACTTTC. Translated, it gives CASSFGSSGANVLTF.

This clonotype was recorded many times. The V gene is TRBV5-1, the J gene TRBJ1-1; perhaps TRBD1 as D (5 bases). Trimming stripped 1 base from V and 1 base from J, with 8 bases between. The CDR3 extends over 14 amino acids. The germline V gene has CDR1 SGHRS and CDR2 YFSETQ. DNA of the CDR3: TGCGCCAGCAGCTTGAGACAGACGAACACTGAAGCTTTCTTT. Its translation: CASSLRQTNTEAFF.

As for this clonotype: One end of the junction does not line up with germline, which may come from a read error. V is TRBV20-1 and J is TRBJ2-1, with D tentatively TRBD1 (7 bases). The CDR3 is made up of 13 amino acids. Per the germline V gene, CDR1 is DFQATT and CDR2 is SNEGSKA (reference sequence). For the CDR3, the DNA is TGCAGTGTTAGATCAGGAGGGGGCTTTGAGCAGTTCTTC. It specifies CSVRSGGGFEQFF.

The rearrangement joins TRBV20-1 to TRBJ2-7, with 10 positions matching TRBD2. CDR3 length: 13 residues. The junction had 6 bases not matched to a gene; V was cut back by 7 bases and J by 3 bases. Per germline, CDR1 DFQATT and CDR2 SNEGSKA (reference sequence). This chain's CDR3 is CSGRRTSGYEQYF. CDR3 bases: TGCAGTGGTCGTCGGACTAGCGGCTACGAGCAGTACTTC.

The sample holds many counts of this clonotype. V gene TRBV2 combines with J gene TRBJ2-1; the match to TRBD1 covers 8 bases. Losses at the gene ends were 3 bases for V and 4 bases for J; bases not matched to a gene: 14. The CDR3 is 18 residues long. Germline-derived CDR1 and CDR2 are SNHLY and FYNNEI. The CDR3 sequence is CASSERPGDRKKYNEQFF. The CDR3 nucleotides read TGTGCCAGCAGTGAGCGCCCCGGGGACAGGAAAAAGTACAATGAGCAGTTCTTC.

This clonotype showed up many times. The rearrangement links TRBV18 to TRBJ1-1; 7 bases agree with TRBD1. This CDR3 region has 15 residues. V trimming: 4 bases; J trimming: 5 bases; junction bases outside the gene matches: 10. Looked up from germline, CDR1 is KGHSH and CDR2 is LQKENI. The CDR3 protein is CASSLLQGRGTEAFF. CDR3 coding DNA: TGTGCCAGCTCACTGTTACAGGGGAGAGGGACTGAAGCTTTCTTT.

This clonotype was counted a few times. Here the CDR3 reads CASSFGGYSGNTIYF. The CDR3 DNA is TGTGCCAGCAGTTTTGGGGGATACTCTGGAAACACCATATATTTT. The chain recombines TRBV28 with TRBJ1-3; possible D gene TRBD1, 5 bases. This CDR3 has 15 residues. Trimming removed 3 bases at V and 0 bases at J, with 9 bases between. Germline V gene data show CDR1 as MDHEN and CDR2 as SYDVKM.

CDR3 amino acids: CAWTIAGTYGYTF. In nucleotides, the CDR3 is TGTGCCTGGACTATAGCAGGGACCTATGGCTACACCTTC. The chain carries TRBV30 and TRBJ1-2; a weak D match, TRBD1 (5 bases). CDR1 and CDR2 from the germline V gene are GTSNPN and SVGIG (reference sequence). V lost 4 bases and J lost 4, with 13 bases in between. The CDR3 spans 13 residues.

This clonotype was observed at least ten times. This chain's CDR3 is CASSYMAQMNTEAFF. The CDR3 DNA follows: TGTGCCAGCAGTTACATGGCGCAGATGAACACTGAAGCTTTCTTT. The chain employs TRBV6-2 or TRBV6-3 and TRBJ1-1; D gene ambiguous. The ends were cut back, 2 bases at V and 0 bases at J, with 10 bases in the middle. Germline values: CDR1 MNHEY, CDR2 SVGEGT. The CDR3 length is 15 residues.

This clonotype was picked up many times. The chain employs TRBV7-2 and TRBJ1-2; D unresolved. The V end lost 3 bases, the J end lost 2 bases, and 10 bases lay between the germline ends. Germline assignment: CDR1 SGHTA and CDR2 FQGNSA. This CDR3 region has 14 residues. CDR3 loop: CASSLSASNYGYTF. The CDR3 coding sequence is TGTGCCAGCAGCTTGTCTGCCTCCAACTATGGCTACACCTTC.

V is TRBV7-2 and J is TRBJ2-7; 7 nucleotides match TRBD2. The germline V gene encodes CDR1 SGHTA and CDR2 FQGNSA. The CDR3 is 13 amino acids. V shed 5 bases, J shed 2 bases, and the junction held 3 bases outside the gene matches. The CDR3 loop reads CASSGGEPYEQYF. The CDR3 DNA reads TGTGCCAGCAGCGGGGGGGAGCCCTACGAGCAGTACTTC.

This clonotype was observed many times. This sequence joins TRBV10-3 and TRBJ1-1; 10 nucleotides agree with TRBD1. This CDR3 region has 12 residues. Germline V CDR1 and CDR2: ENHRY, SYGVKD. Trimming took 10 bases from V and 3 from J; bases not matched to a gene: 2. The CDR3 is CATGTGDTEAFF. CDR3 in DNA: TGTGCCACTGGGACAGGGGACACTGAAGCTTTCTTT.

This clonotype was recorded at least ten times. V usage is TRBV28 and J usage is TRBJ1-2, with D possibly TRBD1 on 5 matching bases. The CDR3 contains 12 residues. V lost 3 bases to trimming and J lost 6 bases, with 8 bases between them. Germline V CDR1 and CDR2: MDHEN, SYDVKM. CDR3 nucleotides: TGTGCCAGCAGTTTCGCAGGGCATGGCTACACCTTC. This encodes CASSFAGHGYTF.

This clonotype has a count of ten or more. The chain couples TRBV7-2 to TRBJ2-5, with D unclear. This CDR3 spans 13 amino acids. V was trimmed by 5 bases and J by 4 bases, leaving 11 bases between them. Germline loops: CDR1 SGHTA, CDR2 FQGNSA. As DNA, the CDR3 is TGTGCCAGCAGCGGTCCCGGGCGAGAGACCCAGTACTTC. Amino acid sequence: CASSGPGRETQYF.

This clonotype was counted ten times or more. The chain recombines TRBV20-1 with TRBJ1-3; 7 positions agree with TRBD1. This CDR3 has 14 residues. CDR1 DFQATT and CDR2 SNEGSKA come from the germline V gene (reference sequence). V lost 3 bases and J lost 0; bases outside the gene matches: 2. In nucleotides, the CDR3 is TGCAGTGCTAGCGGGACAGCCTCTGGAAACACCATATATTTT. Translation: CSASGTASGNTIYF.

This clonotype was observed many times. This chain joins TRBV5-1 and TRBJ2-7; TRBD1 is a possible D gene (6 bases). The CDR3 has 15 amino acids. Trimming took 0 bases from V and 5 from J, leaving 15 bases between them. In germline, CDR1 is SGHRS, CDR2 YFSETQ. In DNA form, the CDR3 reads TGCGCCAGCAGCTTGGGTTCGAGGGGGTACGACGAGCAGTACTTC. It codes for CASSLGSRGYDEQYF.

The chain combines TRBV20-1 with TRBJ2-7; TRBD2 aligns across 12 bases. CDR3 size: 13 residues. Germline V gene lookup returns CDR1 DFQATT and CDR2 SNEGSKA (reference sequence). The junction had 7 bases not matched to a gene; V was cut back by 6 bases and J by 7 bases. CDR3 in DNA: TGCAGTGCGCGGACTAGCGGGGCGCGGGAGCAGTACTTC. Amino acids: CSARTSGAREQYF.

Worth noting for this clonotype: A read error is possible here, since a much larger clone lies one base away. The V gene is TRBV20-1, the J gene TRBJ1-5; possibly TRBD1 for D (5 bases). V was pared by 6 bases and J by 4 bases, with 16 bases between. The germline V gene has CDR1 DFQATT and CDR2 SNEGSKA (reference sequence). The CDR3 spans 14 residues. As DNA, the CDR3 is TGCAGTGCCTTACGGGGGAGTAGGAATCAGCCCCAGCATTTT. This encodes CSALRGSRNQPQHF.

This clonotype was detected a few times. This chain uses TRBV9 with TRBJ1-3; TRBD1 matches at 9 bases. With V trimmed by 4 bases and J by 0 bases, 2 bases remained unmatched. There are 15 residues in the CDR3. CDR1 and CDR2 from the germline V gene are SGDLS and YYNGEE. The DNA of the CDR3 is TGTGCCAGCAGCCAGGGACAGGGCTCTGGAAACACCATATATTTT. As protein: CASSQGQGSGNTIYF.

This clonotype was observed many times. This chain links TRBV2 with TRBJ1-2; D is uncertain. V dropped 8 bases and J dropped 2 bases, with 6 bases sitting between them. The CDR3 runs to 11 residues. Germline values: CDR1 SNHLY, CDR2 FYNNEI. The CDR3 sequence: CASAENYGYTF. The CDR3 coding sequence is TGTGCCAGCGCGGAAAACTATGGCTACACCTTC.

The chain combines TRBV9 with TRBJ2-1; 9 bases fit TRBD2. The CDR3 spans 16 residues. V lost 0 bases, J lost 1 base, and 2 bases stayed unmatched. The germline V gene encodes CDR1 SGDLS and CDR2 YYNGEE. CDR3 amino acids: CASSVDLAGSYNEQFF. CDR3 nucleotide sequence: TGTGCCAGCAGCGTAGATCTAGCGGGGTCCTACAATGAGCAGTTCTTC.

This clonotype was seen ten or more times. J is TRBJ1-5 and V is TRBV7-2; tentatively, D is TRBD1 (5 bases). Looked up from germline, CDR1 is SGHTA and CDR2 is FQGNSA. V lost 5 bases to trimming and J lost 9 bases, with 23 bases between them. The CDR3 extends over 16 amino acids. Here the CDR3 reads CASSPWGVGQGRPQHF. The CDR3 DNA sequence: TGTGCCAGCAGCCCCTGGGGGGTAGGGCAAGGGAGGCCCCAGCATTTT.

This clonotype showed up many times. The chain is built from TRBV7-2 and TRBJ2-2; D possibly corresponds to TRBD1 (5 bases). The CDR3 length is 13 residues. V was clipped by 1 base and J by 9 bases, with 9 bases between them. Germline CDR1 reads SGHTA; CDR2 reads FQGNSA. CDR3 amino acids: CASSLGQSRELFF. The CDR3 region has the DNA TGTGCCAGCAGCTTAGGACAGTCAAGGGAGCTGTTTTTT.

This clonotype was recorded many times. This chain joins TRBV11-3 and TRBJ2-3; 7 bases match TRBD2. V lost 3 bases to trimming and J lost 8 bases; unmatched junction nucleotides: 8. CDR3 length: 14 residues. Looked up from germline, CDR1 is SGHNT and CDR2 is YENEEA. DNA for the CDR3: TGTGCCAGCAGCTTGGGGCAGCGGGGAGGTACGCAGTATTTT. It specifies CASSLGQRGGTQYF.

V usage is TRBV6-1 and J usage is TRBJ1-2; D gene unclear. This CDR3 comprises 14 residues. V lost 2 bases and J 2 bases, leaving 9 bases between the germline ends. Germline lookup yields CDR1 MNHNS and CDR2 SASEGT. The CDR3: CASSEYLGNYGYTF. The CDR3 DNA follows: TGTGCCAGCAGTGAATATCTCGGAAACTATGGCTACACCTTC.

This clonotype was detected ten times or more. The chain carries TRBV2 and TRBJ2-5; the match to TRBD2 covers 7 bases. The germline CDR1 and CDR2 sequences are SNHLY and FYNNEI. Unmatched junction bases numbered 4, after V lost 5 bases and J lost 1 base. CDR3 length: 14 residues. CDR3 sequence reads: CASSPPSGQETQYF. The CDR3 DNA follows: TGTGCCAGCAGTCCTCCTAGCGGCCAAGAGACCCAGTACTTC.

The V call is TRBV5-1, the J call TRBJ2-2; maybe TRBD1 (6 bases). The germline V and J ends were trimmed by 0 bases and 1 base, with 10 bases remaining between them. The CDR3 runs 16 residues. Germline V gives CDR1 SGHRS, CDR2 YFSETQ. The CDR3 DNA reads TGCGCCAGCAGCTTGGGAACAGGGTGGAACACCGGGGAGCTGTTTTTT. This codes for CASSLGTGWNTGELFF.

This clonotype has a count of ten or more. The genes are TRBV12-3 or TRBV12-4 and TRBJ2-3, with TRBD2 identical over 7 bases. The CDR3 runs to 15 residues. Trimming removed 5 bases from V and 2 bases from J; junction bases left unmatched: 7. The CDR3 DNA follows: TGTGCCAGCAGTCCAACCGGGACTAACACAGATACGCAGTATTTT. Translation: CASSPTGTNTDTQYF.

Many counts were recorded for this clonotype. In nucleotides, the CDR3 is TGTGCCAGCAGCGTTACTCGCACAGATACGCAGTATTTT. Its protein is CASSVTRTDTQYF. The chain links TRBV5-4 to TRBJ2-3; D gene ambiguous. Germline-derived CDR1 and CDR2 are SGHNT and YYREEE (reference sequence). CDR3 size: 13 residues. The V gene lost 4 bases and the J gene lost 1 base, with 7 bases spanning the gap.

This clonotype was picked up a small number of times. This chain uses TRBV5-1 with TRBJ2-2; D tentatively reads TRBD1 or TRBD2 (5 bases each). Germline-derived CDR1 and CDR2 are SGHRS and YFSETQ. The CDR3 covers 16 residues. Trimming removed 0 bases at V and 2 bases at J, with 11 bases between. Written as DNA, the CDR3 is TGCGCCAGCAGCTTGGTAGGGACGGTAAACACCGGGGAGCTGTTTTTT. As protein: CASSLVGTVNTGELFF.

This clonotype was seen at least ten times. The CDR3 nucleotides read TGTGCCATCAGTGTTGCCAGGGAAGAGACCCAGTACTTC. Its translation: CAISVAREETQYF. V and J are TRBV10-3 and TRBJ2-5; D perhaps matches TRBD1 (5 bases). In germline, CDR1 is ENHRY, CDR2 SYGVKD. The V gene lost 4 bases and the J gene lost 3 bases, with 9 bases spanning the gap. There are 13 residues in the CDR3.